These 20 T cell receptor beta chains came from one sample sequenced in a study of technical replicates of blood from a handful of donors (dated by TCRdb to about 2017). Library preparation was by the immunoSEQ multiplex PCR assay. TCRdb obtained this table from immuneACCESS and retained in-frame rearrangements with V and J assigned. These tables miss some clones; where compared with another copy, unresolved V genes account for less than half of the shortfall, and the remainder is unexplained. The table for this sample lists 76,000 or so clones; 80% to 90% of them were counted only once. The top ten clonotypes cover approximately 4.6% of the sample. The sample taken for sequencing was PBMCs. Every receptor here comes from a human donor in good health. Some clones in this sample may be carry-over from other donors' samples.

This chain connects TRBV6-5 to TRBJ2-2; 11 nucleotides align to TRBD1. Germline V gene sequence: CDR1 MNHEY, CDR2 SVGAGI. The CDR3 runs to 16 residues. After removal of 2 bases from V and 5 bases from J, the junction contained 4 bases not matched to a gene. This CDR3 is CASSYGGTGGTGELFF. CDR3 in DNA: TGTGCCAGCAGTTACGGCGGGACAGGGGGTACCGGGGAGCTGTTTTTT.

The rearrangement joins TRBV7-9 to TRBJ2-1, with a weak D call TRBD1 (5 bases). V was cut by 1 base and J by 2 bases, with 12 bases left in between. The CDR3 runs 16 residues. Germline-derived CDR1 and CDR2 are SEHNR and FQNEAQ (reference sequence). The CDR3, as DNA: TGTGCCAGCAGCTTAGTAGGGGCCGTCGCCTACAATGAGCAGTTCTTC. Protein sequence: CASSLVGAVAYNEQFF.

The CDR3 loop is CASSIVSQPNYGYTF. For the CDR3, the DNA is TGTGCCAGTAGTATTGTATCACAGCCTAACTATGGCTACACCTTC. J is TRBJ1-2 and V is TRBV19; D is uncertain. This CDR3 has 15 amino acids. CDR1 LNHDA and CDR2 SQIVND come from the germline V gene (reference sequence). The germline V and J ends were trimmed by 3 bases and 0 bases, with 11 bases remaining between them.

The genes are TRBV27 and TRBJ1-3; the D gene is possibly TRBD1 (6 bases). The CDR3 extends over 15 amino acids. V lost 6 bases to trimming and J lost 6 bases, with 18 bases between them. The germline V gene has CDR1 MNHEY and CDR2 SMNVEV (reference sequence). CDR3 nucleotide sequence: TGTGCCAGCAGGGGTATGGGGGGGCTTGAAAACACCATATATTTT. Translated, it gives CASRGMGGLENTIYF.

V and J are TRBV18 and TRBJ1-4, with D unclear. V was clipped by 2 bases and J by 8 bases, with 18 bases between them. The CDR3 sequence is 16 residues long. CDR1 and CDR2 from the germline V gene are KGHSH and LQKENI. The CDR3 DNA reads as TGTGCCAGCTCACCAGGGCTTTTTTATGAGTGGGAAAAACTGTTTTTT. Its protein product is CASSPGLFYEWEKLFF. The variable domain in full, completed from reference TRBV18 and TRBJ1-4, reads NAGVMQNPRHLVRRRGQEARLRCSPMKGHSHVYWYRQLPEEGLKFMVYLQKENIIDESGMPKERFSAEFPKEGPSILRIQQVVRGDSAAYFCASSPGLFYEWEKLFFGSGTQLSVL.

The V gene is TRBV7-9, the J gene TRBJ2-5, with 8 bases matching TRBD2. The CDR3 sequence is 13 residues long. Germline V gives CDR1 SEHNR, CDR2 FQNEAQ (reference sequence). The ends lost 11 bases at V and 5 bases at J; junction bases unmatched: 10. The CDR3 bases are TGTGCCGGGTCCAGCGGGAGCACCGAGACCCAGTACTTC. It specifies CAGSSGSTETQYF.

V usage is TRBV6-5 and J usage is TRBJ2-2; 7 bases line up with TRBD1. Per the germline V gene, CDR1 is MNHEY and CDR2 is SVGAGI. With V trimmed by 6 bases and J by 0 bases, 4 bases remained unmatched. There are 15 residues in the CDR3. CDR3 protein: CASSPGTANTGELFF. The DNA for the CDR3 is TGTGCCAGCAGCCCCGGGACAGCGAACACCGGGGAGCTGTTTTTT.

The chain has TRBV4-3 and TRBJ2-3; 7 bases fit TRBD2. Germline V CDR1 and CDR2: LGHNA, YSLEER. The CDR3 covers 15 residues. Trimming took 2 bases from V and 4 from J; bases not matched to a gene: 6. The CDR3 spells CASSQTGGSADTQYF. In nucleotides, the CDR3 is TGCGCCAGCAGCCAAACGGGGGGTTCCGCAGATACGCAGTATTTT.

The chain has TRBV4-2 and TRBJ2-7, with D possibly being TRBD1 (6 bases). The V gene lost 0 bases and the J gene lost 5 bases, with 17 bases spanning the gap. This CDR3 spans 16 amino acids. The germline V gene encodes CDR1 LGHNA and CDR2 YNFKEQ. The CDR3: CASSQDLTGNIHEQYF. The CDR3, as DNA: TGTGCCAGCAGCCAAGATCTAACAGGGAATATCCACGAGCAGTACTTC.

The table lists this clone with a few counts. This chain connects TRBV2 to TRBJ1-2; possibly TRBD1 for D (6 bases). Germline V lookup: CDR1 SNHLY, CDR2 FYNNEI. The ends were cut back, 5 bases at V and 4 bases at J, with 17 bases in the middle. The CDR3 is made up of 15 amino acids. This chain's CDR3 is CASSYEGQQLYGYTF. In DNA, the CDR3 is TGTGCCAGCAGTTACGAAGGACAGCAACTCTATGGCTACACCTTC.

The J gene is TRBJ2-1, the V gene TRBV9; 9 bases are a match to TRBD1. CDR3 length: 18 residues. Germline CDR1 SGDLS, CDR2 YYNGEE. J gave up 0 bases and V 0 bases, and 7 bases lay outside the gene matches. The CDR3 protein is CASSVVRTGDRSYNEQFF. CDR3 in DNA: TGTGCCAGCAGCGTAGTGAGGACAGGGGACCGCTCCTACAATGAGCAGTTCTTC.

This chain connects TRBV19 to TRBJ1-6; D is unresolved. The V gene's germline CDR1 is LNHDA and CDR2 SQIVND (reference sequence). The CDR3 contains 17 residues. V gave up 4 bases and J gave up 10 bases, with 23 bases separating them. The CDR3 DNA reads as TGTGCCAGTAGTACCTCCTTAGCCGGGATCAATCGGTCACCCCTCCACTTT. Protein product: CASSTSLAGINRSPLHF.

This clone was picked up one time. CDR3 protein: CAWRSLADVNEQFF. CDR3 sequence (DNA): TGTGCCTGGAGGAGTCTAGCGGATGTCAATGAGCAGTTCTTC. This chain links TRBV30 with TRBJ2-1, with 7 positions matching TRBD2. The V gene end was trimmed by 3 bases and the J gene end by 6 bases; junction bases not matched to a gene: 8. CDR3 length: 14 amino acids. CDR1 and CDR2 (germline): GTSNPN, SVGIG (reference sequence).

The chain links TRBV9 to TRBJ2-7; D call uncertain. The V end lost 0 bases, the J end lost 3 bases, and 10 bases lay between the germline ends. Germline CDR1 SGDLS, CDR2 YYNGEE. This CDR3 is built from 14 residues. The DNA for the CDR3 is TGTGCCAGCAGCGTAGGGGCAGGCAACTACGAGCAGTACTTC. It specifies CASSVGAGNYEQYF.

This clone was seen a single time. The chain employs TRBV6-1 and TRBJ1-4; unclear D gene. Germline CDR1 MNHNS, CDR2 SASEGT. V was shortened by 2 bases and J by 7 bases, with 8 bases between the two germline ends. The CDR3 consists of 13 residues. Here the CDR3 reads CASSERGSEKLFF. CDR3 bases: TGTGCCAGCAGTGAACGGGGTAGTGAAAAACTGTTTTTT.

This clone was counted only a few times. The J gene is TRBJ2-7, the V gene TRBV11-2; TRBD2 agrees at 9 bases. The CDR3 runs to 19 residues. Germline V CDR1 and CDR2: SGHAT, FQNNGV. Trimming at V came to 1 base and at J to 2 bases, leaving 15 bases not matched to a gene. Here the CDR3 reads CASSLGDLRVAGVPYEQYF. The CDR3 DNA follows: TGTGCCAGCAGCTTAGGGGACCTGAGGGTAGCGGGGGTGCCCTACGAGCAGTACTTC.

The chain carries TRBV4-2 and TRBJ1-4; no clear D. Trimming stripped 0 bases from V and 5 bases from J, with 16 bases between. The CDR3 is made up of 17 amino acids. CDR1 is LGHNA, CDR2 YNFKEQ, per germline. The CDR3 DNA follows: TGTGCCAGCAGCCAAGATAGGGCGGGTAACGGAAATGAAAAACTGTTTTTT. Its protein product is CASSQDRAGNGNEKLFF.

The chain has TRBV7-2 and TRBJ2-5; D might be TRBD2 (7 bases). The CDR3 covers 15 residues. The V gene lost 1 base and the J gene lost 5 bases, with 14 bases spanning the gap. From germline, CDR1 is SGHTA and CDR2 FQGNSA. The CDR3 nucleotides are TGTGCCAGCAGCTTAGTATGGGGGGGCTTTGAGACCCAGTACTTC. Translated: CASSLVWGGFETQYF.

The sample holds a few counts of this clone. The rearrangement uses TRBV6-1 and TRBJ1-3; D gene ambiguous. V was trimmed by 0 bases and J by 4 bases, leaving 10 bases between them. The CDR3 length is 15 residues. In germline, CDR1 is MNHNS, CDR2 SASEGT. CDR3 nucleotide sequence: TGTGCCAGCAGTGAAGCGCCGGGGTACGGAAACACCATATATTTT. This translates into CASSEAPGYGNTIYF.

DNA for the CDR3: TGTGCCAGCAGATTAACAGGGGTGAACACTGAAGCTTTCTTT. It is translated as CASRLTGVNTEAFF. The chain couples TRBV2 to TRBJ1-1, with 7 bases matching TRBD1. Germline V CDR1 and CDR2: SNHLY, FYNNEI. The CDR3 has 14 amino acids. Trimming took 6 bases from V and 0 from J; bases not matched to a gene: 4.